A selection of T cell receptor beta chains follows, all from one sample in a study of T cells expressing NK-cell markers. For each CDR3 protein, TCRdb gives one entry from its re-call of the 5' RACE reads, without DNA. This sample's table has about 390,000 distinct CDR3 sequences. The source material was blood T cells: a sorted CD56 or NKG2C T cell subset, CD4+ or CD8+ T cells, or bulk PBMC T cells (not recorded which). All receptors derive from a woman aged 45-59 years in good health. The CDR3 runs from the conserved cysteine through the conserved F or W.

>TRBV11-3|TRBJ2-1
CASSLLRTVNEQFF
>TRBV20-1|TRBJ1-4
CSATSPGQENEKLFF
>TRBV13|TRBJ1-1
CASSLDLGNAEAFF
>TRBV20-1|TRBJ2-1
CSAAHLGGEQFF
>TRBV23-1|TRBJ2-6
CASSQPGVSGANVLTF
>TRBV20-1|TRBJ2-3
CSATWTSGRAGADTQYF
>TRBV3-1|TRBJ2-5
CASSRQVIQETQYF
>TRBV12-3/TRBV12-4|TRBJ2-7
CASRSGGFGGYYEQYF
>TRBV5-1|TRBJ1-6
CASSQQPGQGGSPLHF
>TRBV5-1|TRBJ2-1
CASSPGLAGGGEQFF
>TRBV5-1|TRBJ2-5
CAGQKYQETQYF
>TRBV10-1|TRBJ2-1
CASSEPGTSYNEQFF
>TRBV3-1|TRBJ2-7
CASSQHLAGGAYEQYF
>TRBV6-5|TRBJ2-3
CASSSTGTSKSTDTQYF
>TRBV10-3|TRBJ1-2
CASRGGAGGYTF
>TRBV3-1|TRBJ1-3
CASSQGSLGSAGNTIYF
>TRBV7-8|TRBJ1-3
CASSLGTGASGNTIYF
>TRBV18|TRBJ2-1
CASSPPTSGRVYNEQFF
>TRBV7-6|TRBJ2-1
CASSSRGASGGLASEQFF
>TRBV12-3/TRBV12-4|TRBJ2-1
CASSFISGREQFF
>TRBV10-3|TRBJ1-2
CAIRVNYGYTF
>TRBV5-1|TRBJ2-5
CASSSAVDQETQYF
>TRBV29-1|TRBJ1-5
CSVGQIGGPQHF
>TRBV11-3|TRBJ2-5
CASSRTGYLSQYF
>TRBV7-9|TRBJ2-1
CASSMSAIFYNEQFF
>TRBV27|TRBJ2-3
CASTDAGTDTQYF
>TRBV6-6|TRBJ2-1
CASIGGNEQFF
>TRBV5-1|TRBJ1-4
CASSFTGVGEKLFF
>TRBV12-5|TRBJ2-3
CASGLFPNTFSTDTQYF
>TRBV15|TRBJ2-1
CATSRHRPQKDNEQFF
>TRBV24-1|TRBJ2-1
CATSDPTQGWTYNEQFF
>TRBV10-3|TRBJ1-1
CAIRQEINTEAFF
>TRBV20-1|TRBJ2-3
CSSFSSDTQYF
>TRBV20-1|TRBJ2-3
CSASTFRGRRTDTQYF
>TRBV29-1|TRBJ1-5
CSVALGQGNQPQHF
>TRBV20-1|TRBJ2-1
CSARPRRGSEYEQFF
>TRBV28|TRBJ2-7
CASSPRQGAREQYF
>TRBV24-1|TRBJ2-1
CATTGGVWDNEQFF
>TRBV20-1|TRBJ2-3
CSAFLGLDTQYF
>TRBV7-8|TRBJ2-2
CASSLVRLLTGELFF